This TCR beta chain was identified in a study of T cells expressing NK-cell markers. Study context: Sorted CD3+CD56+NKG2C+, CD3+CD56+NKG2C- and CD3+CD56-NKG2C+ T cells provided the TCR beta repertoires. Among eight sequenced donors, seven carried HCMV seropositivity while one was seronegative. Study results and limitations: The leading position in the CD3+CD56-NKG2C+ fraction of a handful of donors also went to these clonotypes.

On this clonotype: Its antigen is not known.

A 5'RACE template switching approach incorporating UMIs was used to make TCR beta cDNA. Following a re-call of the 5' RACE reads, TCRdb has one entry per CDR3 protein and lacks DNA. Listed are some 500,000 distinct CDR3 sequences; 1.4% falls within the top ten. The CDR3 length is 15 residues. Per germline, CDR1 MNHEY and CDR2 SMNVEV (reference sequence). This chain uses TRBV27 with TRBJ2-3; TCRdb outputs TRBD2, but without DNA this stays unchecked. Source material: blood T cells: a sorted CD56 or NKG2C T cell subset, CD4+ or CD8+ T cells, or bulk PBMC T cells (not recorded which). This TCR was sampled from a woman between 50 and 59 years old in good health. The CDR3 loop reads CASSFGRARTDTQYF.